This T cell receptor (beta chain) was obtained from a study of CD8 T cells in Susac syndrome. CDR3 length: 11 amino acids. The sequenced target, TCR beta, came from blood CD8+ and CD4+ T cells. RNA was extracted with the RNeasy kit, and a quantity of roughly 0.5 to 1 ug was reverse transcribed using random hexamers. MiXCR, applied by TCRdb to the immunoSEQ multiplex PCR reads, yields one record per CDR3 protein. The repertoire holds tens of thousands of distinct CDR3 sequences, around 94% seen once, with about 0.3% in the top ten. This TCR derives from a human donor with Susac syndrome. Sequences were obtained from CD4+ T cells from PBMCs. This chain connects TRBV12-2 to TRBJ1-2. TRBV12-2 has pseudogene status. The CDR3 DNA reads TGTGCAAGTATGGAAGGGAGTCGCTACACCTTC. It specifies CASMEGSRYTF.